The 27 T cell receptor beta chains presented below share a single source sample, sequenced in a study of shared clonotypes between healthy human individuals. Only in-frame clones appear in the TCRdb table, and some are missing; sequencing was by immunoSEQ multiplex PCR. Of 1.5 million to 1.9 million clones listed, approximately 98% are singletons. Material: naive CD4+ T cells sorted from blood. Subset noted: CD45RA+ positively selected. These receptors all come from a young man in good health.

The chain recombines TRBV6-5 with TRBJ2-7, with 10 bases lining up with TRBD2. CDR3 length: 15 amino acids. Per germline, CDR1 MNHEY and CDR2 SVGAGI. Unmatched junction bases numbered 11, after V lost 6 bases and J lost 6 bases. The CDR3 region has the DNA TGTGCCAGCAGATCCTTAGCGGGAGGAAGAAGCGAGCAGTACTTC. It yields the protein CASRSLAGGRSEQYF.

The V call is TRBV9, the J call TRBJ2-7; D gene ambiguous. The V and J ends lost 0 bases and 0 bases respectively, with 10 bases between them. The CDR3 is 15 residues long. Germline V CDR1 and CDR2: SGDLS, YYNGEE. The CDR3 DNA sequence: TGTGCCAGCAGCGTAGAGGGCAGAAACTCCTACGAGCAGTACTTC. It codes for CASSVEGRNSYEQYF. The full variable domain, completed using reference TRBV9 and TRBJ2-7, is DSGVTQTPKHLITATGQRVTLRCSPRSGDLSVYWYQQSLDQGLQFLIQYYNGEERAKGNILERFSAQQFPDLHSELNLSSLELGDSALYFCASSVEGRNSYEQYFGPGTRLTVT.

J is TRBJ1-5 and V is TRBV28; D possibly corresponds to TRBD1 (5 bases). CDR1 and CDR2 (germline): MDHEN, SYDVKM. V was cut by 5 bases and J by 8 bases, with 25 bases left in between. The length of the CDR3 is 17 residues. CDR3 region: CASSTTPDGGDREPQHF. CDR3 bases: TGTGCCAGCAGTACCACCCCGGATGGGGGGGATCGGGAGCCCCAGCATTTT. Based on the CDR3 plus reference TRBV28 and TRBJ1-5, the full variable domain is DVKVTQSSRYLVKRTGEKVFLECVQDMDHENMFWYRQDPGLGLRLIYFSYDVKMKEKGDIPEGYSVSREKKERFSLILESASTNQTSMYLCASSTTPDGGDREPQHFGDGTRLSIL.

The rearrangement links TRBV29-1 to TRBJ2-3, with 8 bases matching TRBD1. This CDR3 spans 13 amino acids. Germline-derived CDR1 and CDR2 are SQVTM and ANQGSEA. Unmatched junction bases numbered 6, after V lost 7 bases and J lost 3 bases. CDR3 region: CSADRVETDTQYF. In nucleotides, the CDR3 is TGCAGCGCGGACAGGGTCGAGACAGATACGCAGTATTTT.

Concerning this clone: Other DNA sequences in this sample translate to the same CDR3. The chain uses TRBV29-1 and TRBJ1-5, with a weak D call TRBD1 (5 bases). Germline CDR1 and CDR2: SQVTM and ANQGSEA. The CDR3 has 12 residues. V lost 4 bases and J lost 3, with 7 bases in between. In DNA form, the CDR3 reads TGCAGCGTTGGGGGCCCCAATCAGCCCCAGCATTTT. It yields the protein CSVGGPNQPQHF.

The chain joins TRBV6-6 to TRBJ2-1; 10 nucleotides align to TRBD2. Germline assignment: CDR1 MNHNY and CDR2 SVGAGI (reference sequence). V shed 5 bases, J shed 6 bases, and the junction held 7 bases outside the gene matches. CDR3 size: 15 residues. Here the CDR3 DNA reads TGTGCCAGCAGTCCCAGCGGGAGGGCCTCCAATGAGCAGTTCTTC. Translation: CASSPSGRASNEQFF.

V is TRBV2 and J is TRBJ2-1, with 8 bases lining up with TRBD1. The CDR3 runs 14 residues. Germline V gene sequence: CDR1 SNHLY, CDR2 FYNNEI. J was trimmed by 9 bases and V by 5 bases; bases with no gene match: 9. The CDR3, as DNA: TGTGCCAGCAGTCTCCCAGGGGGCACGGGTGAGCAGTTCTTC. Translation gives CASSLPGGTGEQFF. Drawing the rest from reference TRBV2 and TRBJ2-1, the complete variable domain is EPEVTQTPSHQVTQMGQEVILRCVPISNHLYFYWYRQILGQKVEFLVSFYNNEISEKSEIFDDQFSVERPDGSNFTLKIRSTKLEDSAMYFCASSLPGGTGEQFFGPGTRLTVL.

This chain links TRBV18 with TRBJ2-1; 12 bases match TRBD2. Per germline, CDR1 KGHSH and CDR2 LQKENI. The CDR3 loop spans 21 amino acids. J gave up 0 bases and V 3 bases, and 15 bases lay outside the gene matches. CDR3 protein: CASSPTSTSGSFPSSYNEQFF. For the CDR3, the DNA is TGTGCCAGCTCACCCACCTCGACTAGCGGGAGTTTCCCCAGCTCCTACAATGAGCAGTTCTTC.

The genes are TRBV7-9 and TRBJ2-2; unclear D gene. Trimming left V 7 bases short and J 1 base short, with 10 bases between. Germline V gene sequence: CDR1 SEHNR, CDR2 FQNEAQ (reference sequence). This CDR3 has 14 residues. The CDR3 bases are TGTGCCAGCACCCTAGGACGGAACACCGGGGAGCTGTTTTTT. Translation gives CASTLGRNTGELFF. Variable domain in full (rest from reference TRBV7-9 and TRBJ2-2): DTGVSQNPRHKITKRGQNVTFRCDPISEHNRLYWYRQTLGQGPEFLTYFQNEAQLEKSRLLSDRFSAERPKGSFSTLEIQRTEQGDSAMYLCASTLGRNTGELFFGEGSRLTVL.

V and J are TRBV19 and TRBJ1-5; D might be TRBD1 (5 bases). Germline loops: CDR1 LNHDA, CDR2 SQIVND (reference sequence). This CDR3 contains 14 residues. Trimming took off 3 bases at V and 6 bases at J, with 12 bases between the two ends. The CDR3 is CASSIGTGGQPQHF. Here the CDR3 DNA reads TGTGCCAGTAGTATTGGGACCGGGGGTCAGCCCCAGCATTTT. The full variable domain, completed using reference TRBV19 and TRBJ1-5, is DGGITQSPKYLFRKEGQNVTLSCEQNLNHDAMYWYRQDPGQGLRLIYYSQIVNDFQKGDIAEGYSVSREKKESFPLTVTSAQKNPTAFYLCASSIGTGGQPQHFGDGTRLSIL.

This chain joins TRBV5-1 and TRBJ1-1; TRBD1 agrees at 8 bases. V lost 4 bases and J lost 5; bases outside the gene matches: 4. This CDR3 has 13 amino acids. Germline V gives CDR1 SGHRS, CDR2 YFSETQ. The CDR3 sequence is CASSIRGLTEAFF. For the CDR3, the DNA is TGCGCCAGCAGCATCAGGGGGCTGACTGAAGCTTTCTTT. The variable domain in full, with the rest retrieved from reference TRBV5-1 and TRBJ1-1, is KAGVTQTPRYLIKTRGQQVTLSCSPISGHRSVSWYQQTPGQGLQFLFEYFSETQRNKGNFPGRFSGRQFSNSRSEMNVSTLELGDSALYLCASSIRGLTEAFFGQGTRLTVV.

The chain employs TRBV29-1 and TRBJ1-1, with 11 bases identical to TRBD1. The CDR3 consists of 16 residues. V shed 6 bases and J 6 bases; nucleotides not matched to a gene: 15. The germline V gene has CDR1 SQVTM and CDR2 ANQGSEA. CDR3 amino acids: CSVGPGGQGARAEAFF. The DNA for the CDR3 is TGCAGCGTGGGACCCGGAGGACAGGGGGCGCGGGCTGAAGCTTTCTTT.

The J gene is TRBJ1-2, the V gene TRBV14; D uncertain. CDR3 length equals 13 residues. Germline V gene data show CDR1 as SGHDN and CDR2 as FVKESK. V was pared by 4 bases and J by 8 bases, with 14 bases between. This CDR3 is CASSPRRALGYTF. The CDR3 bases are TGTGCCAGCAGCCCCCGACGGGCCCTAGGCTACACCTTC.

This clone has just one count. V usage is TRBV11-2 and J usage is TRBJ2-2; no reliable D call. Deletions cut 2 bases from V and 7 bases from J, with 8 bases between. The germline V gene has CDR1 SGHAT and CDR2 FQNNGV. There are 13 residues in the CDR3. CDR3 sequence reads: CASSLTGGGELFF. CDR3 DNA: TGTGCCAGCAGCTTAACGGGTGGCGGGGAGCTGTTTTTT.

The CDR3 reads CASSFVTRDEQYF. The CDR3, as DNA: TGTGCCAGCAGCTTTGTGACTCGCGACGAGCAGTACTTC. J is TRBJ2-7 and V is TRBV11-2; D gene uncertain. Deletions cut 3 bases from V and 5 bases from J, with 11 bases between. CDR1 and CDR2 (germline): SGHAT, FQNNGV. CDR3 length: 13 residues.

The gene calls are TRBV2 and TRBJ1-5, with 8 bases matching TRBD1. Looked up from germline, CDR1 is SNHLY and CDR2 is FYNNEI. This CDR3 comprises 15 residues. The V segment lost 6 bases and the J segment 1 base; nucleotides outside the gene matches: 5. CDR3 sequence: CASRLQGGSNQPQHF. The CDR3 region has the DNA TGTGCCAGCAGGCTACAGGGGGGAAGCAATCAGCCCCAGCATTTT. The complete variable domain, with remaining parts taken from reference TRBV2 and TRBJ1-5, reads EPEVTQTPSHQVTQMGQEVILRCVPISNHLYFYWYRQILGQKVEFLVSFYNNEISEKSEIFDDQFSVERPDGSNFTLKIRSTKLEDSAMYFCASRLQGGSNQPQHFGDGTRLSIL.

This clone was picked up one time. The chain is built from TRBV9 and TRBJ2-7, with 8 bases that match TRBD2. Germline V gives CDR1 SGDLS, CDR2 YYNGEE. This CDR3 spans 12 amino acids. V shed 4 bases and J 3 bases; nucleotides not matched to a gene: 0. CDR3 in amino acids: CASSRGGYEQYF. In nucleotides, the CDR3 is TGTGCCAGCAGCCGGGGGGGCTACGAGCAGTACTTC.

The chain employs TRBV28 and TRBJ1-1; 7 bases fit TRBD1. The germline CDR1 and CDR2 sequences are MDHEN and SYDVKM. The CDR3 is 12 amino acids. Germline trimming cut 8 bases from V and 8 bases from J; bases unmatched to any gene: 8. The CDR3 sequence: CASSGQEWEAFF. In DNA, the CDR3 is TGTGCCAGCTCTGGACAGGAGTGGGAAGCTTTCTTT.

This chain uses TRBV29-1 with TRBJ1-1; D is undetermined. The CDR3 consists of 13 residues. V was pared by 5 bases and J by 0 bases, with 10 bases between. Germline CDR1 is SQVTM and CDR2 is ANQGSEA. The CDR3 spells CSVTKGMNTEAFF. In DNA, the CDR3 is TGCAGCGTTACCAAGGGAATGAACACTGAAGCTTTCTTT.

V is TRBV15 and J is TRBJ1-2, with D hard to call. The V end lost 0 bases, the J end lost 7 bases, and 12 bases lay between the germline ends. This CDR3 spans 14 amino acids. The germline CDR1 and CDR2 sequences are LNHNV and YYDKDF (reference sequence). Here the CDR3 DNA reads TGTGCCACCAGCAGAGATCGCTCCGAGGGTGGCTACACCTTC. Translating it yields CATSRDRSEGGYTF.

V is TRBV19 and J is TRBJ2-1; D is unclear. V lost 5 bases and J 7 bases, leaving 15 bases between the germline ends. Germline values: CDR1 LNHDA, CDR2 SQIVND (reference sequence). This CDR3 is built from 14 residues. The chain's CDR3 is CASSPDRRHNEQFF. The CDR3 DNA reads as TGTGCCAGTAGTCCAGACCGACGCCATAATGAGCAGTTCTTC.

CDR3 loop: CASSLVRSGSYNEQFF. In nucleotides, the CDR3 is TGTGCCAGCAGCTTAGTTAGAAGCGGGAGCTACAATGAGCAGTTCTTC. The rearrangement uses TRBV7-8 and TRBJ2-1; 8 bases agree with TRBD2. With 1 base clipped from V and 3 bases from J, the junction kept 5 bases outside the gene matches. CDR3 length: 16 amino acids. CDR1 and CDR2 (germline): SGHVS, FQNEAQ.

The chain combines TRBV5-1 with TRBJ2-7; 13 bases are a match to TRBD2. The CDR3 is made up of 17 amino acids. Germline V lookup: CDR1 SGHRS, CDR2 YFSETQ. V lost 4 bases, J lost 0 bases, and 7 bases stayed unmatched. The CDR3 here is CASSTGLAGVSSYEQYF. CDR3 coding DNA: TGCGCCAGCAGCACTGGACTAGCGGGGGTAAGCTCCTACGAGCAGTACTTC.

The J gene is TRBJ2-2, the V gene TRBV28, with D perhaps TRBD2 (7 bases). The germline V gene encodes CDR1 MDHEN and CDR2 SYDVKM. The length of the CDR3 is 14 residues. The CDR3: CASGGGYSAGELFF. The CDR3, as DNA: TGTGCAAGCGGCGGGGGCTATTCCGCCGGGGAGCTGTTTTTT. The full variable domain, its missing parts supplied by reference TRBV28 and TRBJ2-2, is DVKVTQSSRYLVKRTGEKVFLECVQDMDHENMFWYRQDPGLGLRLIYFSYDVKMKEKGDIPEGYSVSREKKERFSLILESASTNQTSMYLCASGGGYSAGELFFGEGSRLTVL.

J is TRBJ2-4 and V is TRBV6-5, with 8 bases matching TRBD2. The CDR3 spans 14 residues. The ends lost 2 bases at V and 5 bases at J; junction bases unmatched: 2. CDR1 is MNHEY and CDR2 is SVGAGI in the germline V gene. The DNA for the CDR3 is TGTGCCAGCAGTTACGTAGCGGGACAAAACATTCAGTACTTC. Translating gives CASSYVAGQNIQYF.

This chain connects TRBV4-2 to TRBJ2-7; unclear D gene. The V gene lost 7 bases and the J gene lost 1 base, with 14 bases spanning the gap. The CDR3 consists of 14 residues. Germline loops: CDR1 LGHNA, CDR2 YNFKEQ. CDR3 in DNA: TGTGCCAGCACCCCCCACCAGGATTCCTACGAGCAGTACTTC. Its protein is CASTPHQDSYEQYF.

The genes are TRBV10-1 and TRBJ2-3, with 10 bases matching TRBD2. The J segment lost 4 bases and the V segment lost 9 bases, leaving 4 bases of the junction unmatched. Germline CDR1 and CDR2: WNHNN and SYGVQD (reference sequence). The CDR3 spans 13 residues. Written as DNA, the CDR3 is TGCGCCAGTTCAGCGGGAGGGTCAGATACGCAGTATTTT. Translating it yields CASSAGGSDTQYF.